This T cell receptor (beta chain) was recorded in a study of T cell changes during pregnancy in multiple sclerosis. Germline CDR1 and CDR2: SEHNR and FQNEAQ (reference sequence). V was trimmed by 0 bases and J by 5 bases, leaving 11 bases between them. The CDR3 has 14 residues. Produced via immunoSEQ multiplex PCR; TCRdb's table is partial and in-frame only. The sample holds around 50,000 clones, roughly nine tenths seen once. This specimen was CD4+ T cells from peripheral blood mononuclear cells, taken in the second trimester of pregnancy. The gene calls are TRBV7-9 and TRBJ2-7, with D perhaps matching TRBD2 (5 bases). The clonotype comes from a female donor with multiple sclerosis, enrolled in a pregnancy study. The CDR3 region is CASSLARGRDEQYF. CDR3 coding DNA: TGTGCCAGCAGCTTAGCCCGGGGAAGGGACGAGCAGTACTTC.